The rows below give T cell receptor beta chains drawn from one sample of a study of blood T cells in healthy people across ages. TCRdb reprocessed the 5' RACE reads with MiXCR, giving one entry per CDR3 protein. The table includes hundreds of thousands of distinct CDR3 sequences, approximately 49% detected once. Sequencing input: blood. The receptors stem from a young man in good health. The CDR3 runs from the conserved cysteine through the conserved F or W. D genes are given only for firm matches. Some rows have no size entry. The others give once, few or many, or a class for an expanded clone.

J | D | V | size | CDR3 | DNA
TRBJ2-7 | TRBD2 | TRBV28 | few | CASSSGTSGGPYEQYF | TGTGCCAGCAGTTCCGGGACTAGCGGGGGCCCCTACGAGCAGTACTTC
TRBJ2-3 | - | TRBV9 | - | CASSDSGADTQYF | TGTGCCAGCAGCGACTCGGGCGCAGATACGCAGTATTTT
TRBJ2-7 | TRBD1 | TRBV2 | few | CASLRTGGYEQYF | TGTGCCAGCCTACGGACAGGGGGCTACGAGCAGTACTTC
TRBJ2-7 | TRBD2 | TRBV6-6 | - | CASRSPTSGGAYEQYF | TGTGCCAGCAGATCCCCGACTAGCGGGGGGGCCTACGAGCAGTACTTC
TRBJ2-7 | - | TRBV28 | - | CASSFSEQYF | TGTGCCAGCAGTTTTTCCGAGCAGTACTTC
TRBJ2-4 | TRBD2 | TRBV7-3 | - | CASSRTSGETKNIQYF | TGTGCCAGCAGCCGCACTAGCGGAGAAACGAAAAACATTCAGTACTTC
TRBJ1-5 | - | TRBV4-2 | - | CASSQEGHEESQPQHF | TGTGCCAGCAGCCAAGAGGGACATGAAGAGAGTCAGCCCCAGCATTTT
TRBJ2-3 | - | TRBV11-2 | - | CASSPHPGLPTDTQYF | TGTGCCAGCAGCCCGCACCCGGGACTGCCCACAGATACGCAGTATTTT
TRBJ2-5 | - | TRBV11-3 | - | CASSIQGYQETQYF | TGTGCCAGCAGCATCCAGGGATACCAAGAGACCCAGTACTTC
TRBJ1-5 | - | TRBV21-1 | - | CASSKDARGGRQPQHF | TGTGCCAGCAGCAAAGATGCAAGGGGCGGAAGACAGCCCCAGCATTTT
TRBJ2-7 | TRBD1 | TRBV9 | - | CASSGGQDFYEQYF | TGTGCCAGCAGCGGGGGACAGGATTTCTACGAGCAGTACTTC
TRBJ2-1 | - | TRBV5-6 | many | CASSLGQYYNEQFF | TGTGCCAGCAGCTTGGGACAGTACTACAATGAGCAGTTCTTC
TRBJ1-5 | TRBD1 | TRBV4-1 | - | CASSLLQGSNQPQHF | TGCGCCAGCAGCCTGCTACAGGGGAGCAATCAGCCCCAGCATTTT
TRBJ1-3 | TRBD1 | TRBV2 | - | CASSHPRQGSGNTIYF | TGTGCCAGCAGTCACCCGAGACAGGGTTCTGGAAACACCATATATTTT
TRBJ1-5 | TRBD1 | TRBV20-1 | - | CSTTGEGNQPQHF | TGCAGTACGACAGGGGAGGGCAATCAGCCCCAGCATTTT
TRBJ2-3 | TRBD2 | TRBV12-3/TRBV12-4 | - | CASSSPGLAGVDTQYF | TGTGCCAGCAGTTCCCCGGGACTAGCGGGAGTGGATACGCAGTATTTT
TRBJ1-2 | - | TRBV4-1 | few | CASSQGFSANYGYTF | TGCGCCAGCAGCCAAGGGTTCAGTGCTAACTATGGCTACACCTTC
TRBJ2-3 | - | TRBV29-1 | once | CSSSGRLTGTQYF | TGCAGCTCCTCGGGCCGATTAACAGGTACGCAGTATTTT
TRBJ1-2 | - | TRBV15 | few | CATSRGTDQTYGYTF | TGTGCCACCAGCAGAGGAACGGACCAAACCTATGGCTACACCTTC
TRBJ2-1 | - | TRBV29-1 | - | CSVGRNDGEQFF | TGCAGCGTTGGACGGAACGACGGAGAGCAGTTCTTC
TRBJ2-7 | - | TRBV9 | - | CASGRDADTYEQYF | TGTGCCAGCGGGCGCGACGCTGATACCTACGAGCAGTACTTC
TRBJ1-3 | - | TRBV10-3 | once | CAISEGSSGNTIYF | TGTGCCATCAGTGAGGGGAGCTCTGGAAACACCATATATTTT
TRBJ1-2 | TRBD1 | TRBV24-1 | - | CATSDSDRWGGYTF | TGTGCCACCAGTGATTCGGACAGGTGGGGCGGCTACACCTTC